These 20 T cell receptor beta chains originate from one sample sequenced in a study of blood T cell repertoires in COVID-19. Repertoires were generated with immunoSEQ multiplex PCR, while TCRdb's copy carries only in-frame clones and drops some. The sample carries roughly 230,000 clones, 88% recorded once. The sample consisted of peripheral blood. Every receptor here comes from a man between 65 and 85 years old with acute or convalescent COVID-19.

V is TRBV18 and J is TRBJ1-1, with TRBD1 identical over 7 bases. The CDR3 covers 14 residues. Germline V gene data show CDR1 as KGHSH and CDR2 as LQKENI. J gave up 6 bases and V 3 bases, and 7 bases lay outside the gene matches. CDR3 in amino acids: CASSPRSGGSEAFF. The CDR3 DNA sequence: TGTGCCAGCTCACCCAGGTCAGGGGGTTCTGAAGCTTTCTTT. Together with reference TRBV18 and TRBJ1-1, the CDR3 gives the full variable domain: NAGVMQNPRHLVRRRGQEARLRCSPMKGHSHVYWYRQLPEEGLKFMVYLQKENIIDESGMPKERFSAEFPKEGPSILRIQQVVRGDSAAYFCASSPRSGGSEAFFGQGTRLTVV.

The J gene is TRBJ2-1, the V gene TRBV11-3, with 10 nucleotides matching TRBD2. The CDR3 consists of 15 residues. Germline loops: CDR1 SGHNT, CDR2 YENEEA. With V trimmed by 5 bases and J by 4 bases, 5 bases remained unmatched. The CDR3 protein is CASSSGTSAYNEQFF. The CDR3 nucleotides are TGTGCCAGCAGCAGCGGGACTAGCGCTTACAATGAGCAGTTCTTC. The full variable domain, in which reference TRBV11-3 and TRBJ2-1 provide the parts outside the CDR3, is EAGVVQSPRYKIIEKKQPVAFWCNPISGHNTLYWYLQNLGQGPELLIRYENEEAVDDSQLPKDRFSAERLKGVDSTLKIQPAELGDSAVYLCASSSGTSAYNEQFFGPGTRLTVL.

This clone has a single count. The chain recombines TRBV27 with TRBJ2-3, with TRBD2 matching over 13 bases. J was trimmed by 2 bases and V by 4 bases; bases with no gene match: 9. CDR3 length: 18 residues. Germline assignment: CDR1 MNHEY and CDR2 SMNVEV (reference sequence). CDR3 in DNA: TGTGCCAGCAGTTACCCTCAGGGACTAGCGGGAATCACAGATACGCAGTATTTT. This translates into CASSYPQGLAGITDTQYF.

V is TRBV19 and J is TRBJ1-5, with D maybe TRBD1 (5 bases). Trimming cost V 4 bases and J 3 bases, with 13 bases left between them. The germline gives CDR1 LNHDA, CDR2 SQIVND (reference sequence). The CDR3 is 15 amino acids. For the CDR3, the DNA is TGTGCCAGTAGTAGGGGCGAGATAGACAATCAGCCCCAGCATTTT. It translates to CASSRGEIDNQPQHF.

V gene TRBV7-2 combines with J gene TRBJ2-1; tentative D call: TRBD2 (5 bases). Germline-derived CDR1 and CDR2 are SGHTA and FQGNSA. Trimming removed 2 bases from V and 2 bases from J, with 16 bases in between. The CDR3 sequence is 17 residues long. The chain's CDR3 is CASSLQSVATPYNEQFF. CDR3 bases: TGTGCCAGCAGCTTACAATCCGTAGCGACCCCCTACAATGAGCAGTTCTTC.

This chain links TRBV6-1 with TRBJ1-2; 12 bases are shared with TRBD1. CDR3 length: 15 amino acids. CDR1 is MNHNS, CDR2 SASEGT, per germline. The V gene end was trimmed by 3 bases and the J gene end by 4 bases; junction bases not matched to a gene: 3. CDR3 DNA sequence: TGTGCCAGCAGTGAGCCGGGACAGGGGGCCTATGGCTACACCTTC. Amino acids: CASSEPGQGAYGYTF.

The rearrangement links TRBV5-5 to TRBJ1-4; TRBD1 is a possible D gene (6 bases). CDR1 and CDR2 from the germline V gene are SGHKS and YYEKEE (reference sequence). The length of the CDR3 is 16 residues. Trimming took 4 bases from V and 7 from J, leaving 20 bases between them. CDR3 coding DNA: TGTGCCAGCAGCATTCCGACGACAGGATCCGGTGAAAAACTGTTTTTT. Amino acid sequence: CASSIPTTGSGEKLFF.

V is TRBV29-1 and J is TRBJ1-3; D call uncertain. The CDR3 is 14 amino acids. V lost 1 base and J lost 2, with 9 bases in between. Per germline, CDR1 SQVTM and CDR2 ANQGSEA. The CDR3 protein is CSVEATETGNTIYF. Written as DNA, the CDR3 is TGCAGCGTTGAAGCTACCGAGACTGGAAACACCATATATTTT.

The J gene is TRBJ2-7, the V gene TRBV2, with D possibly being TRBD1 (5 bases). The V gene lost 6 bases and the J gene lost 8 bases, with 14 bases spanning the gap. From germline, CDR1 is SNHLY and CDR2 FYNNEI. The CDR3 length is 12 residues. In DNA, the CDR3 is TGTGCCAGCAGAGAAAGGGGCACTCAGCAGTACTTC. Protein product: CASRERGTQQYF.

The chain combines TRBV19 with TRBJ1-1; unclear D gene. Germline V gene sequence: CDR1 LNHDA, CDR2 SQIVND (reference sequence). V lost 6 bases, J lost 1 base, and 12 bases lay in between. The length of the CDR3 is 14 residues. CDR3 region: CASRRSGGNTEAFF. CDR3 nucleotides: TGTGCCAGTAGAAGGTCAGGAGGGAACACTGAAGCTTTCTTT.

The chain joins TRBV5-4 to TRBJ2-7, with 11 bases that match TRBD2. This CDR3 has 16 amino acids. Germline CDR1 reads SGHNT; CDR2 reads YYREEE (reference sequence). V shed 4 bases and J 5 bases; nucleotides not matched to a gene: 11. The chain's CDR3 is CASSLPTSGIGHEQYF. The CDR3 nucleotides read TGTGCCAGCAGCCTTCCGACTAGCGGGATCGGGCACGAGCAGTACTTC.

The CDR3 sequence is CASSHPGRGSEKLFF. The CDR3 DNA follows: TGCGCCAGCAGCCACCCTGGCAGGGGGAGTGAAAAACTGTTTTTT. The V and J genes are TRBV4-1 and TRBJ1-4; the match to TRBD1 covers 7 bases. CDR3 length: 15 amino acids. The junction had 8 bases not matched to a gene; V was cut back by 3 bases and J by 7 bases. From germline, CDR1 is MGHRA and CDR2 YSYEKL.

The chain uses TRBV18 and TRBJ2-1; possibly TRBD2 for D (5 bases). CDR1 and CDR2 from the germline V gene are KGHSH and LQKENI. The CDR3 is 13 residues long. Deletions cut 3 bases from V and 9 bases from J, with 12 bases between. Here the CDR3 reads CASSPGRFREQFF. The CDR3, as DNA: TGTGCCAGCTCACCGGGGAGATTCCGTGAGCAGTTCTTC.

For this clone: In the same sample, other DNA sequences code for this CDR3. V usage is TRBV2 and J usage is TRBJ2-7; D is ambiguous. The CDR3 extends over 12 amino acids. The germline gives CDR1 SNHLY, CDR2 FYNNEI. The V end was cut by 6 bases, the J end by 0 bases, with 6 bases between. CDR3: CASRPDSYEQYF. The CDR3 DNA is TGTGCCAGCAGGCCAGACTCCTACGAGCAGTACTTC.

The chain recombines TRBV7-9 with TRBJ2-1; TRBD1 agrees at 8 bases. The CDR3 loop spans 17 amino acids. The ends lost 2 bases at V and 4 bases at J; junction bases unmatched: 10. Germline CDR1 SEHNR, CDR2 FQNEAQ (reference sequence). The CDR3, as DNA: TGTGCCAGCAGCTTAAGCAGGGGGCGCGAGGGATACAATGAGCAGTTCTTC. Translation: CASSLSRGREGYNEQFF.

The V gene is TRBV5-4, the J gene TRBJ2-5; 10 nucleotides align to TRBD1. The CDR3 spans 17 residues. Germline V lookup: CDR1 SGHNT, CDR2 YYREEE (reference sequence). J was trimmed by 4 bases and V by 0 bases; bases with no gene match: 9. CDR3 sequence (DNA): TGTGCCAGCAGCTTGGGTCCGGGACAGGGGAGGGGAGAGACCCAGTACTTC. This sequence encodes CASSLGPGQGRGETQYF.

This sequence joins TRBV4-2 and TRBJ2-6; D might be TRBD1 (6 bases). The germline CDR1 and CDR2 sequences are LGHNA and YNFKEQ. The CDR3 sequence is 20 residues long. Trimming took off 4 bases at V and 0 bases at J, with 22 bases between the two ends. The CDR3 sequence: CASSRAQGGGLSSGANVLTF. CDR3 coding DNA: TGTGCCAGCAGCCGAGCACAGGGCGGTGGATTGAGCTCTGGGGCCAACGTCCTGACTTTC.

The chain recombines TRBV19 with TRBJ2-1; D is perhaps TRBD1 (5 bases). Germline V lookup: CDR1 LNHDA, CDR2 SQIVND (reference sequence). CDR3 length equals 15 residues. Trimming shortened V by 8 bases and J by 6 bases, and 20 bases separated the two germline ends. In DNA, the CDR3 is TGTGCCAGTGCGGACGGATCCCTCCAGGGCAATGAGCAGTTCTTC. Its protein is CASADGSLQGNEQFF.

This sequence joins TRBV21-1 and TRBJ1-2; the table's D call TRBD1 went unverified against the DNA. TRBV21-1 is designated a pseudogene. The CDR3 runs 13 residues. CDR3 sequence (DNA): TGTGCCAGCAGGCAAGATTCAGGGGATGGCTACACCTTC. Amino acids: CASRQDSGDGYTF.

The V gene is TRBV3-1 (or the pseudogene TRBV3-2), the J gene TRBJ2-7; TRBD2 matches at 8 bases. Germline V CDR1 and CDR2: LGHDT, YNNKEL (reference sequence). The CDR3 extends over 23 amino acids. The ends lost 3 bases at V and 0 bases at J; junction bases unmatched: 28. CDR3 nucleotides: TGTGCCAGCAGCCACTCACACCGACTGCGTGCGGGGGGCGTGGACCAGAGCTCCTACGAGCAGTACTTC. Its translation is CASSHSHRLRAGGVDQSSYEQYF.